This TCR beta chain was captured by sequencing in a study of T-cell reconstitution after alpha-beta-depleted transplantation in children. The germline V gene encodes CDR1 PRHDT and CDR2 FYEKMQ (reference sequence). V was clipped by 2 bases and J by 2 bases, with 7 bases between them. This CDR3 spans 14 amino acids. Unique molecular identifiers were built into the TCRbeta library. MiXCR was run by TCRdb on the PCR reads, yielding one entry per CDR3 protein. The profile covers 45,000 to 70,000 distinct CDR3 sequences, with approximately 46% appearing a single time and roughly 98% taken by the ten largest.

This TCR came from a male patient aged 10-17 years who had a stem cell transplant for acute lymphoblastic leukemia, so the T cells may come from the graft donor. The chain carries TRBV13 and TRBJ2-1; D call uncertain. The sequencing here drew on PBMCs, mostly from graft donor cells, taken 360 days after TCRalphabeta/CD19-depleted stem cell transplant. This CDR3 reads CASSLWGTYNEQFF. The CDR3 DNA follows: TGTGCCAGCAGCTTATGGGGAACCTACAATGAGCAGTTCTTC.